What follows are 12 T cell receptor beta chains derived from one specimen sequenced in a study of liver allograft versus peripheral blood T cells. In the study overall: In transplanted livers, T cell receptor repertoires were compared with those found in the recipients' peripheral blood.

MiXCR, applied by TCRdb to the reads, yields one record per CDR3 protein. This sample yields about 8,400 distinct CDR3 sequences, of which 17% are seen a single time; over 4% belongs to the top ten. These receptors were obtained from a human patient who had a liver transplant. Some T cells may have originated in the graft donor.

By proportion, this clonotype is medium-sized. V and J are TRBV18 and TRBJ2-1; 7 bases match TRBD1. This CDR3 is built from 16 residues. V was clipped by 4 bases and J by 6 bases; unmatched bases: 12. Germline CDR1 KGHSH, CDR2 LQKENI. As DNA, the CDR3 is TGTGCCAGCTCACGAAAGGACAGGTCCCTGAGCAATGAGCAGTTCTTC. Translating it yields CASSRKDRSLSNEQFF.

Within the sample, this clonotype is medium-sized (0.01 to 0.1%). The V and J genes are TRBV7-9 and TRBJ1-4; D perhaps matches TRBD1 (5 bases). The V gene's germline CDR1 is SEHNR and CDR2 FQNEAQ (reference sequence). CDR3 length: 15 amino acids. The V and J ends lost 0 bases and 5 bases respectively, with 10 bases between them. The DNA of the CDR3 is TGTGCCAGCAGCTTAGCGCAGGGACGGAATGAAAAACTGTTTTTT. It codes for CASSLAQGRNEKLFF.

Within the sample, this clonotype is medium-sized (0.01 to 0.1%). The V and J genes are TRBV6-5 and TRBJ2-7, with D unclear. V was cut by 2 bases and J by 1 base, with 15 bases left in between. The CDR3 runs 16 residues. Germline-derived CDR1 and CDR2 are MNHEY and SVGAGI. The CDR3 DNA sequence: TGTGCCAGCAGTTACCGGACGGCAGCTTATTCCTACGAGCAGTACTTC. It encodes CASSYRTAAYSYEQYF.

This CDR3 is CASSLRPELNTEAFF. The CDR3 region has the DNA TGTGCCAGCAGTTTACGGCCGGAATTGAACACTGAAGCTTTCTTT. This chain links TRBV28 with TRBJ1-1; no clear D gene. There are 15 residues in the CDR3. The V gene lost 2 bases and the J gene lost 0 bases, with 10 bases spanning the gap. CDR1 and CDR2 from the germline V gene are MDHEN and SYDVKM.

The sample holds many counts of this clonotype. V gene TRBV12-3 or TRBV12-4 combines with J gene TRBJ1-1; possible D gene TRBD1, 6 bases. The CDR3 has 14 residues. Trimming pared 3 bases from V and 3 bases from J, leaving 11 bases between. CDR3 nucleotides: TGTGCCAGCAGTTTGGAGGGGGAGTACACTGAAGCTTTCTTT. Translated: CASSLEGEYTEAFF.

DNA of the CDR3: TGTGCCAGCAGCATGGGACAGAGGAACACTGAAGCTTTCTTT. Protein product: CASSMGQRNTEAFF. The chain has TRBV7-9 and TRBJ1-1; 7 nucleotides match TRBD1. J lost 1 base, V lost 5 bases, and 4 bases had no gene match. The V gene's germline CDR1 is SEHNR and CDR2 FQNEAQ (reference sequence). This CDR3 comprises 14 residues.

This clonotype ranks as medium-sized (0.01 to 0.1%). The rearrangement links TRBV9 to TRBJ2-1; 8 bases map to TRBD2. V lost 0 bases, J lost 4 bases, and 6 bases stayed unmatched. Germline values: CDR1 SGDLS, CDR2 YYNGEE. The CDR3 is 16 residues long. The CDR3 nucleotides are TGTGCCAGCAGCGTAGCGGGAGCGGGGGTTTACAATGAGCAGTTCTTC. This gives the protein CASSVAGAGVYNEQFF.

DNA of the CDR3: TGTGCCAGCAGTCGGGACAGGGGCTATTCACCCCTCCACTTT. The encoded protein is CASSRDRGYSPLHF. V gene TRBV28 combines with J gene TRBJ1-6; 10 bases fit TRBD1. Germline CDR1 reads MDHEN; CDR2 reads SYDVKM. This CDR3 is built from 14 residues. V lost 5 bases and J lost 8; bases outside the gene matches: 3.

The CDR3 sequence is CASREAGFPEAFF. As DNA, the CDR3 is TGTGCCAGCAGGGAGGCGGGGTTCCCTGAAGCTTTCTTT. V is TRBV28 and J is TRBJ1-1; D call uncertain. The length of the CDR3 is 13 residues. CDR1 and CDR2 (germline): MDHEN, SYDVKM. The V gene lost 6 bases and the J gene lost 6 bases, with 14 bases spanning the gap.

In its sample, this clonotype was seen once. One end of the junction varies from germline; a read error may be responsible. The V call is TRBV12-3 or TRBV12-4, the J call TRBJ2-1; the match to TRBD1 covers 7 bases. The length of the CDR3 is 14 residues. The CDR3 region has the DNA TGTGCCAGCAGTTGGCAGGGGGTATACAAAGAGCAGTTCTTC. Translation: CASSWQGVYKEQFF.

This chain uses TRBV11-2 with TRBJ2-1, with 9 bases fitting TRBD1. Germline loops: CDR1 SGHAT, CDR2 FQNNGV. V gave up 4 bases and J gave up 7 bases; unmatched junction bases: 14. CDR3 size: 17 residues. Here the CDR3 reads CASSSIGWDRAGNEQFF. The DNA of the CDR3 is TGTGCCAGCAGCTCGATCGGCTGGGACAGGGCTGGGAATGAGCAGTTCTTC.

With respect to this clonotype: The likely explanation is a read error, given a far larger clone one base away. This sequence joins TRBV28 and TRBJ1-6; TRBD1 agrees at 9 bases. The CDR3 sequence is 14 residues long. Unmatched junction bases numbered 5, after V lost 6 bases and J lost 8 bases. Looked up from germline, CDR1 is MDHEN and CDR2 is SYDVKM. CDR3 sequence reads: CASRADRGYSPLHF. CDR3 in DNA: TGTGCCAGCAGAGCGGACAGGGGCTATTCACCCCTCCACTTT.